The 18 T cell receptor beta chains given below trace back to one sample, sequenced in a study of HIV-infected patients and healthy controls. TCRdb used MiXCR to reprocess the 5' RACE reads, holding one entry per CDR3 protein. The table shows some 20,000 distinct CDR3 sequences, with roughly 20% occurring only once. Sequenced input: CD8+ T cells from blood. All receptors derive from a human donor in good health.

The chain carries TRBV7-9 and TRBJ2-1; D possibly corresponds to TRBD2 (5 bases). The V gene's germline CDR1 is SEHNR and CDR2 FQNEAQ (reference sequence). The CDR3 runs to 15 residues. V was shortened by 9 bases and J by 0 bases, with 15 bases between the two germline ends. The CDR3 loop reads CASRRSASSYNEQFF. Here the CDR3 DNA reads TGTGCCAGTAGGCGTAGCGCGAGCTCCTACAATGAGCAGTTCTTC.

The V gene is TRBV12-3 or TRBV12-4, the J gene TRBJ2-1; 10 bases are a match to TRBD2. V gave up 6 bases and J gave up 10 bases; unmatched junction bases: 12. This CDR3 is 15 amino acids long. Here the CDR3 reads CASRSTSGWIAEQFF. The CDR3 DNA sequence: TGTGCCAGCAGGTCGACTAGCGGGTGGATCGCCGAGCAGTTCTTC.

In its sample, this clonotype was seen a few times. V usage is TRBV7-8 and J usage is TRBJ1-4; D is ambiguous. The V end lost 2 bases, the J end lost 6 bases, and 10 bases lay between the germline ends. Germline values: CDR1 SGHVS, CDR2 FQNEAQ. The CDR3 has 14 amino acids. CDR3 protein: CASSLWRSYEKLFF. The CDR3 region has the DNA TGTGCCAGCAGCTTATGGAGGAGCTATGAAAAACTGTTTTTT.

At least ten counts were recorded for this clonotype. The chain couples TRBV6-5 to TRBJ1-5; D is perhaps TRBD1 (5 bases). This CDR3 contains 14 residues. CDR1 and CDR2 (germline): MNHEY, SVGAGI. V shed 2 bases and J shed 4 bases, with 9 bases lying between them. CDR3 in DNA: TGTGCCAGCAGTTACCAGGGAACAAATCAGCCCCAGCATTTT. Translation: CASSYQGTNQPQHF.

This clonotype was recorded many times. This chain connects TRBV6-5 to TRBJ2-3; D is ambiguous. Trimming removed 0 bases from V and 5 bases from J, with 12 bases in between. The length of the CDR3 is 15 residues. Germline V CDR1 and CDR2: MNHEY, SVGAGI. This CDR3 reads CASSYSDSSVDTQYF. The CDR3 coding sequence is TGTGCCAGCAGTTACTCGGATAGCTCGGTAGATACGCAGTATTTT.

The chain carries TRBV6-5 and TRBJ2-7, with 7 bases aligning to TRBD1. V lost 2 bases to trimming and J lost 1 base; unmatched junction nucleotides: 2. CDR3 length equals 14 residues. CDR1 and CDR2 from the germline V gene are MNHEY and SVGAGI. The CDR3 coding sequence is TGTGCCAGCAGTTACGGCAGGGGGTCCTACGAGCAGTACTTC. Its protein is CASSYGRGSYEQYF.

This clonotype was counted between two and nine times. This sequence joins TRBV20-1 and TRBJ2-3; possible D gene TRBD2, 5 bases. Per the germline V gene, CDR1 is DFQATT and CDR2 is SNEGSKA (reference sequence). The length of the CDR3 is 12 residues. The ends were cut back, 7 bases at V and 5 bases at J, with 13 bases in the middle. CDR3 nucleotide sequence: TGCAGTGTCATGGTCCGGGGAGATACGCAGTATTTT. Amino acids: CSVMVRGDTQYF.

This clonotype has a handful of counts. The chain carries TRBV7-9 and TRBJ2-2; no definite D call. Between the trimmed V and J ends, which lost 2 bases and 8 bases, there was a span of 9 bases. This CDR3 has 13 amino acids. Germline V gives CDR1 SEHNR, CDR2 FQNEAQ (reference sequence). CDR3 sequence (DNA): TGTGCCAGCAGCTTATCGTCCCGTGGGGAGCTGTTTTTT. Its translation is CASSLSSRGELFF.

This clonotype was seen many times. The CDR3 region is CASSYSYRGETQYF. The CDR3 nucleotides are TGTGCCAGCAGTTATTCCTACCGAGGGGAGACCCAGTACTTC. The V gene is TRBV6-2 or TRBV6-3, the J gene TRBJ2-5; maybe TRBD2 (5 bases). V shed 3 bases and J shed 5 bases, with 13 bases lying between them. The CDR3 runs to 14 residues. Per germline, CDR1 MNHEY and CDR2 SVGEGT.

CDR3 amino acids: CASSTAPGTQYF. The CDR3 DNA is TGTGCCAGCAGCACCGCCCCAGGGACCCAGTACTTC. The genes are TRBV7-2 and TRBJ2-5; D unclear. Germline V lookup: CDR1 SGHTA, CDR2 FQGNSA. Trimming cost V 5 bases and J 7 bases, with 11 bases left between them. The CDR3 has 12 residues.

By share, this clonotype counts as medium-sized (0.01 to 0.1%). The chain recombines TRBV12-3 or TRBV12-4 with TRBJ1-4; TRBD1 agrees at 7 bases. This CDR3 comprises 16 residues. The V and J ends lost 5 bases and 0 bases, in that order; junction bases with no gene match: 6. CDR3 region: CASSARDSATNEKLFF. The CDR3 region has the DNA TGTGCCAGCAGTGCCAGGGACAGCGCAACTAATGAAAAACTGTTTTTT.

This clonotype was seen a handful of times. The V call is TRBV6-4, the J call TRBJ2-1; 9 bases map to TRBD2. Germline trimming cut 0 bases from V and 3 bases from J; bases unmatched to any gene: 6. The V gene's germline CDR1 is MRHNA and CDR2 SNTAGT. The CDR3 covers 17 residues. Written as DNA, the CDR3 is TGTGCCAGCAGTGACTCCCCAGGCGGGGGGGGCTACAATGAGCAGTTCTTC. Its translation: CASSDSPGGGGYNEQFF.

This clonotype has more than one count but fewer than ten. The genes are TRBV12-3 or TRBV12-4 and TRBJ2-7, with 13 bases that match TRBD2. J was trimmed by 2 bases and V by 5 bases; bases with no gene match: 6. The CDR3 is 16 residues long. CDR3 sequence (DNA): TGTGCCAGCAGTCCGCCCGGGACTAGCGGGACCTACGAGCAGTACTTC. Protein product: CASSPPGTSGTYEQYF.

This clonotype was found many times. This chain joins TRBV6-2 or TRBV6-3 and TRBJ2-7, with D maybe TRBD2 (5 bases). Germline values: CDR1 MNHEY, CDR2 SVGEGT. The V gene lost 2 bases and the J gene lost 0 bases, with 11 bases spanning the gap. The CDR3 loop spans 15 amino acids. The CDR3 loop is CASSYEGVYSYEQYF. The CDR3 DNA follows: TGTGCCAGCAGTTACGAGGGAGTCTACTCCTACGAGCAGTACTTC.

This clonotype came up a few times. This chain links TRBV11-2 with TRBJ2-3, with D perhaps TRBD1 (7 bases). V lost 5 bases, J lost 4 bases, and 25 bases lay in between. The CDR3 extends over 18 amino acids. Looked up from germline, CDR1 is SGHAT and CDR2 is FQNNGV. The CDR3 sequence: CASSLILGGTVLPDTQYF. For the CDR3, the DNA is TGTGCCAGCAGCCTTATTCTGGGCGGGACAGTCTTGCCAGATACGCAGTATTTT.

This clonotype was seen at least ten times. The V gene is TRBV9, the J gene TRBJ2-2; D is unresolved. This CDR3 contains 13 residues. V gave up 3 bases and J gave up 7 bases, with 10 bases separating them. Germline V lookup: CDR1 SGDLS, CDR2 YYNGEE. CDR3 region: CASSGNTGGELFF. DNA for the CDR3: TGTGCCAGCAGCGGAAACACGGGCGGGGAGCTGTTTTTT.

This clonotype showed up many times. The chain has TRBV27 and TRBJ2-5; D is unclear. From germline, CDR1 is MNHEY and CDR2 SMNVEV (reference sequence). The CDR3 is made up of 15 amino acids. V lost 0 bases to trimming and J lost 6 bases, with 14 bases between them. The DNA for the CDR3 is TGTGCCAGCAGTTTATCGGGCATGGGCGCGCAGACCCAGTACTTC. Residues: CASSLSGMGAQTQYF.

This clonotype was counted many times. The chain links TRBV3-1 to TRBJ2-5; D is perhaps TRBD1 (6 bases). The CDR3 runs to 16 residues. Trimming pared 1 base from V and 7 bases from J, leaving 19 bases between. The germline gives CDR1 LGHDT, CDR2 YNNKEL (reference sequence). This CDR3 is CASSQVGGPNPGTQYF. For the CDR3, the DNA is TGTGCCAGCAGCCAAGTTGGGGGCCCAAACCCGGGGACCCAGTACTTC.